Reported below is one T cell receptor beta chain. CDR3 length: 14 residues. V gave up 4 bases and J gave up 4 bases; unmatched junction bases: 3. From germline, CDR1 is SEHNR and CDR2 FQNEAQ (reference sequence). Sequencing used immunoSEQ multiplex PCR; TCRdb keeps in-frame clones, though not all of them. The sample has approximately 110,000 clones, 86% seen once; the top ten hold approximately 5%. This specimen belongs to a study of blood T cell repertoires in COVID-19. The overall study: Italy, Spain and the United States were the sources of the convalescent and acute COVID-19 samples. Sources were T cells, B-cell-depleted T cells, or PBMCs; the material itself was cDNA or gDNA.

The sequencing input was peripheral blood. The rearrangement uses TRBV7-9 and TRBJ1-4, with TRBD1 identical over 7 bases. The sequence derives from a human donor in a cohort sampled during active COVID-19. CDR3 sequence (DNA): TGTGCCAGCAGCTACCAGGGGGTTAATGAAAAACTGTTTTTT. It translates to CASSYQGVNEKLFF.